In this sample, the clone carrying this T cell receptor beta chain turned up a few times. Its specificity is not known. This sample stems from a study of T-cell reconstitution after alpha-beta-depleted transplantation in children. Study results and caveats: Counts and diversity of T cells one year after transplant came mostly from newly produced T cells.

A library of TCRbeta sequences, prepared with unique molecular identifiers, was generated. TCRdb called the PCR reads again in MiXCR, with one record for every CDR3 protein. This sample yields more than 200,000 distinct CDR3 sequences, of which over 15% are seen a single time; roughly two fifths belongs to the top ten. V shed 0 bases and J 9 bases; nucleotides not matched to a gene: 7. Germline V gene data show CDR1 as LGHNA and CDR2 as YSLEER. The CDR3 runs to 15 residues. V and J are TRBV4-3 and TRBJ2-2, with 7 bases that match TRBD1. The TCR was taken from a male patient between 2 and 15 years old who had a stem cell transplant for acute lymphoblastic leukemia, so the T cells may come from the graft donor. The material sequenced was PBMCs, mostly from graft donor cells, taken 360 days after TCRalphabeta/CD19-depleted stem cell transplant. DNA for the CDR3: TGCGCCAGCAGCCAAGAATGGGACAGATTCTGGGAGCTGTTTTTT. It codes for CASSQEWDRFWELFF.